The rows below give T cell receptor beta chains drawn from one sample of a study of graft-versus-host responses after intestinal transplantation. TCRdb's copy holds only in-frame clones and misses some; the assay was immunoSEQ multiplex PCR. This table has some 48,000 clones, about four fifths appearing once. Their specific antigens are unknown. Source: unstimulated CD4+ T cells sorted from spleen or lymph node cells, taken before transplant. These receptors were taken from a human donor who was the organ donor for an intestinal transplant. Both conserved end residues are part of each CDR3.

J: TRBJ1-1; V: TRBV7-9; CDR3: CASSRRGPEAFF
J: -; V: TRBV2; CDR3: CASSRAQGYEQYF
J: TRBJ1-2; V: TRBV6-5; CDR3: CASSKTGGDGYTF
J: TRBJ2-7; V: TRBV18; CDR3: CASSPGGGDEQYF
J: TRBJ2-3; V: TRBV4-1; CDR3: CASSRLAGTDTQYF
J: TRBJ1-3; V: TRBV18; CDR3: CASSPIGWKEISGNTIYF
J: TRBJ2-2; V: TRBV2; CDR3: CASNYVPGNTGELFF
J: TRBJ2-3; V: TRBV7-6; CDR3: CASSLAAATSTDTQYF
J: TRBJ2-2; V: TRBV6-1; CDR3: CASSTRNTGELFF
J: TRBJ1-2; V: TRBV4-1; CDR3: CASSQAGGFGYTF
J: TRBJ2-1; V: TRBV18; CDR3: CASSPFSNEQFF
J: TRBJ2-6; V: TRBV18; CDR3: CASSPLAGGETGANVLTF
J: TRBJ2-2; V: TRBV6-6; CDR3: CASSLAGEAGELFF
J: TRBJ1-2; V: TRBV6-1; CDR3: CASSFDGLGYTF
J: TRBJ1-4; V: TRBV5-1; CDR3: CASSLGYRDRGEKLFF
J: TRBJ2-1; V: TRBV10-1; CDR3: CASSAGGSGNEQFF
J: TRBJ1-6; V: TRBV6-1; CDR3: CASSNSPLHF
J: TRBJ2-7; V: TRBV19; CDR3: CASSKVRGVYEQYF
J: TRBJ2-7; V: TRBV7-9; CDR3: CASSTTAGTVTYEQYF
J: TRBJ2-7; V: TRBV15; CDR3: CATSRAMGLYYEQYF
J: TRBJ1-6; V: TRBV30; CDR3: CAWSVGTYSENSPLHF
J: TRBJ2-7; V: TRBV7-2; CDR3: CASRYPGQGSYEQYF
J: TRBJ1-1; V: TRBV14; CDR3: CASSQALGLTEAFF
J: TRBJ2-3; V: TRBV7-8; CDR3: CASSPGDRLAGLNPVLAQYF
J: TRBJ2-5; V: TRBV9; CDR3: CASSVGGAGVQETQYF